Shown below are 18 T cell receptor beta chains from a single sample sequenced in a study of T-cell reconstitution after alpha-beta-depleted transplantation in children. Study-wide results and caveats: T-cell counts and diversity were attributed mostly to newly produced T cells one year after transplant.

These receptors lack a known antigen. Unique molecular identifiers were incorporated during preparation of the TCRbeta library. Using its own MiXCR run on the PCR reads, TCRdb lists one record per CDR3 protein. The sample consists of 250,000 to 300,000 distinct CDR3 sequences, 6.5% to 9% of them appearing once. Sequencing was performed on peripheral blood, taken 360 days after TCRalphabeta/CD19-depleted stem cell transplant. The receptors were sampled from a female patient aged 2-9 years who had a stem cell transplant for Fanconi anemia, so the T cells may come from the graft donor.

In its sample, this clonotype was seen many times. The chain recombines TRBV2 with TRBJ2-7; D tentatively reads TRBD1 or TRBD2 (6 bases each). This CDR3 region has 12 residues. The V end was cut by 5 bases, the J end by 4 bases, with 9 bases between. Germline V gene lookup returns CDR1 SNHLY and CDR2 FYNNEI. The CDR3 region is CASSKGGYEQYV. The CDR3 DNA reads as TGTGCCAGCAGTAAAGGGGGGTACGAGCAGTACGTC.

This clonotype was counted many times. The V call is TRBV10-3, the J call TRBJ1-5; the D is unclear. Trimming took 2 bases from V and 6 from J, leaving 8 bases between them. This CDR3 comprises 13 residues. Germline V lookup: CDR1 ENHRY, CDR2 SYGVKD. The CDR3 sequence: CAISERTLQPQHF. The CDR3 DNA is TGTGCCATCAGTGAGAGGACCCTTCAGCCCCAGCATTTT.

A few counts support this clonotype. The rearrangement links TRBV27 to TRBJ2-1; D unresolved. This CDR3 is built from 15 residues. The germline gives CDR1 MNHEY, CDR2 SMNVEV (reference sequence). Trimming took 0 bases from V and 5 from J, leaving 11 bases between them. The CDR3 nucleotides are TGTGCCAGCAGTTTATCTAGGACGTTTGACAATGAGCAGTTCTTC. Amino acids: CASSLSRTFDNEQFF.

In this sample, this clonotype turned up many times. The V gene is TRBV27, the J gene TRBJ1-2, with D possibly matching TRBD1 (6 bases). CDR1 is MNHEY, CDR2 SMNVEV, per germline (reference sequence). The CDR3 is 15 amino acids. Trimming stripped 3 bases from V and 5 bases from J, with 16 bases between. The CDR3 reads CASSFGGGGLYGYTF. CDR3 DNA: TGTGCCAGCAGTTTTGGGGGCGGGGGCCTTTATGGCTACACCTTC.

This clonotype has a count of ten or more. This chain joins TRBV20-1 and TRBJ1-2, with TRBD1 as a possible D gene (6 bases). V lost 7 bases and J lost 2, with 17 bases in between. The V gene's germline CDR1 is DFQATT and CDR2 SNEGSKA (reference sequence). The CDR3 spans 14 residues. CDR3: CSVVGGAGNYGYTF. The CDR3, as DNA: TGCAGTGTAGTGGGGGGGGCGGGAAACTATGGCTACACCTTC.

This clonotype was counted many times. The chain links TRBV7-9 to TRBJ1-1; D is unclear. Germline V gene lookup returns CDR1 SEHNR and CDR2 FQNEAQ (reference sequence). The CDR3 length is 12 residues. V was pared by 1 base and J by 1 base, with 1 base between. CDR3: CASSLENTEAFF. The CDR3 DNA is TGTGCCAGCAGCTTAGAGAACACTGAAGCTTTCTTT.

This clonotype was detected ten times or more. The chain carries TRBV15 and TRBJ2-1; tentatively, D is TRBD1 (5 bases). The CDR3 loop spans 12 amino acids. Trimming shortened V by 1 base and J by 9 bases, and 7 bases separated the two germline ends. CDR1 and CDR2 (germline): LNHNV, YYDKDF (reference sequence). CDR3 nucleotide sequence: TGTGCCACCAGCAGAGGGGGCGTTGAGCAGTTCTTC. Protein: CATSRGGVEQFF. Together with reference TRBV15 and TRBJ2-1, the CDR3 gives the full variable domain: DAMVIQNPRYQVTQFGKPVTLSCSQTLNHNVMYWYQQKSSQAPKLLFHYYDKDFNNEADTPDNFQSRRPNTSFCFLDIRSPGLGDTAMYLCATSRGGVEQFFGPGTRLTVL.

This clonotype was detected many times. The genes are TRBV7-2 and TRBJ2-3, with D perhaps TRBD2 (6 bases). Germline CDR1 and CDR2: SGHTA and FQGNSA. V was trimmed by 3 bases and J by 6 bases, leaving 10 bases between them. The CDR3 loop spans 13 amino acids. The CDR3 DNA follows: TGTGCCAGCAGCTTTGGAGGGTCGGATACGCAGTATTTT. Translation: CASSFGGSDTQYF.

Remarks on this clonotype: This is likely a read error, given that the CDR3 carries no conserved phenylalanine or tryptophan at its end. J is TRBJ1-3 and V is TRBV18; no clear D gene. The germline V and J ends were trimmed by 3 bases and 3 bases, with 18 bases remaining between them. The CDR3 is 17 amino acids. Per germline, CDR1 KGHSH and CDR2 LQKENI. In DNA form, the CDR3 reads TGTGCCAGCTCACCCTTACCACCGGCTAACTTTGGAAACACCATATATTCT. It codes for CASSPLPPANFGNTIYS.

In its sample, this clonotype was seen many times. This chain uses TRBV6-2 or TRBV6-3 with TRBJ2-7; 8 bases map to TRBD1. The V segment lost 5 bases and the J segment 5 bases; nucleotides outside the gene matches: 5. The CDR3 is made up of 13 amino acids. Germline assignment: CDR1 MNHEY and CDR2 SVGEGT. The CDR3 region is CASSRTGRNEQYF. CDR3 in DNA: TGTGCCAGCAGTCGGACAGGGCGGAACGAGCAGTACTTC.

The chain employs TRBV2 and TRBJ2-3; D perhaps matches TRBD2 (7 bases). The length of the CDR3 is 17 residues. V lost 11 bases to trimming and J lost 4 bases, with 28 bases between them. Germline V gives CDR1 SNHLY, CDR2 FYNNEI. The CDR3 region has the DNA TGTGCCGGCGCCATGGGGGTTTGGGGGGGCGTTGCAGATACGCAGTATTTT. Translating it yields CAGAMGVWGGVADTQYF.

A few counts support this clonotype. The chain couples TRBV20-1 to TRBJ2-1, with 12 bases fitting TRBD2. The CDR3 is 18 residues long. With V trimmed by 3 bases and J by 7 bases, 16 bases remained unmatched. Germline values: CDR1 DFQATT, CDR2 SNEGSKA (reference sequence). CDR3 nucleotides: TGCAGTGCTAGTGTACTAGCGGGAGGAAAGGTTAGGGTGAATGAGCAGTTCTTC. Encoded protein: CSASVLAGGKVRVNEQFF.

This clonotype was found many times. CDR3 in DNA: TGTGCCAGCAGTTACGCACACAGGGGTCTCGCTTCCTACGAGCAGTACTTC. Its protein product is CASSYAHRGLASYEQYF. The chain links TRBV6-5 to TRBJ2-7; the match to TRBD1 covers 7 bases. The V gene's germline CDR1 is MNHEY and CDR2 SVGAGI. This CDR3 has 17 residues. V gave up 2 bases and J gave up 1 base; unmatched junction bases: 11.

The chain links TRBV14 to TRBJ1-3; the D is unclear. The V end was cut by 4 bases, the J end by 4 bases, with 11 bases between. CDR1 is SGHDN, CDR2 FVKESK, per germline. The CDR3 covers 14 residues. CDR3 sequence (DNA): TGTGCCAGCAGCCGTACAACAGTCGGAAACACCATATATTTT. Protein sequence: CASSRTTVGNTIYF.

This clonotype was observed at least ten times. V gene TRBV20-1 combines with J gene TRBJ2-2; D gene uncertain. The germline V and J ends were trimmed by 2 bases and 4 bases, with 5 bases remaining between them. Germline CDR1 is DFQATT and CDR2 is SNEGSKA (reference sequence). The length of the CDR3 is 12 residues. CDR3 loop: CSARRVTGELFF. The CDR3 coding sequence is TGCAGTGCTAGAAGGGTCACCGGGGAGCTGTTTTTT.

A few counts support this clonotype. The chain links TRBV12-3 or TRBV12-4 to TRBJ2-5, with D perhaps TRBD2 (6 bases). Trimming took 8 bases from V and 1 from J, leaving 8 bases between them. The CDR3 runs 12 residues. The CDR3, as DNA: TGTGCCAGCGGAGGGATCCAAGAGACCCAGTACTTC. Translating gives CASGGIQETQYF.

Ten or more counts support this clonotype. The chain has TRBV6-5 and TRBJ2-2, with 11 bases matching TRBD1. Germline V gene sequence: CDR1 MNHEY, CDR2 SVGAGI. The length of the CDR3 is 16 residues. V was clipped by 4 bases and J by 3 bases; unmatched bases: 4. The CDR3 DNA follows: TGTGCCAGCAGTTTTCGGGACAGGGGGGACACCGGGGAGCTGTTTTTT. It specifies CASSFRDRGDTGELFF.

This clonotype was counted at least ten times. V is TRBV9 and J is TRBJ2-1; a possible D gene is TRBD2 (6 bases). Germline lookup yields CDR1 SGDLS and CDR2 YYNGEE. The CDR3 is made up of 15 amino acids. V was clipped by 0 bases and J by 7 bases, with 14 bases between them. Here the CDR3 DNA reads TGTGCCAGCAGCGTAGGAGGCCGGGCGGGGAATGAGCAGTTCTTC. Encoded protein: CASSVGGRAGNEQFF.